This T cell receptor beta chain was identified in a study of cytomegalovirus exposure and HLA in healthy donors. Study-level results: Common viral pathogens were later found to be apparently linked to several of the most significant clusters. Earlier analysis looked at TCR beta V segments, and most were productive about 90% or about 30% of the time. In a later analysis, the majority of CMV-associated beta chains seemingly showed HLA restriction.

The PCR was carried out with 60 Vbeta primers and 13 Jbeta primers. As processed by the authors: Later work found around 85 million unique TCR beta chains, with 10 million to 14 million shared. Clones were read by immunoSEQ multiplex PCR, and TCRdb kept only the in-frame ones, dropping some. V, J and clone size are taken as reported in that table, and D and trimming were inferred from the DNA itself. The sample has more than 150,000 clones, almost 85% seen once. V lost 0 bases, J lost 6 bases, and 14 bases lay in between. This CDR3 region has 16 residues. Germline V CDR1 and CDR2: LNHDA, SQIVND (reference sequence). To note about this clone: Antigen specificity is unknown.

The chain joins TRBV19 to TRBJ2-2; D is ambiguous. This receptor was taken from a boy aged 5 to 17 in good health and CMV-seronegative. Sequencing used PBMCs. CDR3: CASSIEIPLVPGELFF. CDR3 bases: TGTGCCAGTAGTATAGAAATACCCCTAGTTCCCGGGGAGCTGTTTTTT.